This T cell receptor beta chain is from a study of blood T cell repertoires in COVID-19. About the study: Nucleic acid was either cDNA or gDNA, and it came from T cells, B-cell-depleted T cells, or PBMCs.

In the original workflow: Estimated nucleated cell counts came from reference gene primer amplification. The data were produced by immunoSEQ multiplex PCR, yet TCRdb's version contains in-frame clones alone and is incomplete. The V and J calls and clone size come from that table; D and trimming were worked out from the DNA. The repertoire holds 240,000 or so clones, with over 65% as singletons. CDR1 and CDR2 from the germline V gene are SGHNT and YYREEE (reference sequence). The CDR3 runs to 13 residues. V gave up 4 bases and J gave up 2 bases, with 8 bases separating them. This receptor was identified in a woman of 80 years or more with acute or convalescent COVID-19. The chain joins TRBV5-4 to TRBJ2-3, with D unresolved. The material sequenced was peripheral blood. In nucleotides, the CDR3 is TGTGCCAGCAGCAACAGTGACACAGATACGCAGTATTTT. It codes for CASSNSDTDTQYF.